The T cell receptor (beta chain) under discussion was sequenced for a study of T-cell memory formation after mild COVID-19. Study at large: TCR clusters mostly belonged to single donors.

This clonotype has ten or more counts. Its matching antigen is unknown. TCRdb independently ran MiXCR on the 5' RACE reads; one entry per CDR3 protein. The sample lists around 34,000 distinct CDR3 sequences, around 7.7% seen once, with approximately 28% in the top ten. Findings and caveats of the study: A second wave expanding day 15 to 37 was CD4+-biased; contracting clones were balanced. Researchers report contracting CD4+ clones mostly in CM and EM, with CD8+ clones in EMRA.

V shed 5 bases, J shed 5 bases, and the junction held 2 bases outside the gene matches. The CDR3 sequence is 13 residues long. The specimen sequenced was PBMCs or a T cell subset sorted from them (not recorded which). This sequence joins TRBV12-3 or TRBV12-4 and TRBJ2-3; TRBD2 agrees at 9 bases. The receptor was derived from a man younger than 30 who had mild COVID-19 (a few samples of this study predate the infection). Cell type and time point are not known. The CDR3 here is CASSASGVDTQYF. In DNA form, the CDR3 reads TGTGCCAGCAGTGCTAGCGGGGTAGATACGCAGTATTTT.